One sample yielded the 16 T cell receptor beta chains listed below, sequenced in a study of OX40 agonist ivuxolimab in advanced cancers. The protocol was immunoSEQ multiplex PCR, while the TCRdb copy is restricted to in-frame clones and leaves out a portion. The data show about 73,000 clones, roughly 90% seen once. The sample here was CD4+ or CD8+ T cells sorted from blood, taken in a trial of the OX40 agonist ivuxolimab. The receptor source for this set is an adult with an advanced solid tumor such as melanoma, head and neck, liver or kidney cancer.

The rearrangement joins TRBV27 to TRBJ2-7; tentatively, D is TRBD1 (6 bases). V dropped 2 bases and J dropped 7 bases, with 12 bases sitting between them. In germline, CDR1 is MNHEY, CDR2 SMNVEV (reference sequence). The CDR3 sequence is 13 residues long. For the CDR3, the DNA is TGTGCCAGCAGTTTAGTTCCCACAGGGGAGCAGTACTTC. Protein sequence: CASSLVPTGEQYF.

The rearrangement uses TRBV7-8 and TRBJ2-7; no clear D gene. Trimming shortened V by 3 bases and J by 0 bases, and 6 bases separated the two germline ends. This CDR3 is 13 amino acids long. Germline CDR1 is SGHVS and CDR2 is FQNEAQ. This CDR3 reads CASSLDVSYEQYF. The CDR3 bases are TGTGCCAGCAGCTTGGACGTCTCCTACGAGCAGTACTTC.

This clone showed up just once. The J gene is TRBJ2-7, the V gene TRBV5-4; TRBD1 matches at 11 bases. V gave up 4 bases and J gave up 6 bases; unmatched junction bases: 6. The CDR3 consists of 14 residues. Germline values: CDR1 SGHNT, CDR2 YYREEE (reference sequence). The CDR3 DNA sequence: TGTGCCAGCAGCCCCGGGACAGGGGGAGGCGAGCAGTACTTC. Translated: CASSPGTGGGEQYF.

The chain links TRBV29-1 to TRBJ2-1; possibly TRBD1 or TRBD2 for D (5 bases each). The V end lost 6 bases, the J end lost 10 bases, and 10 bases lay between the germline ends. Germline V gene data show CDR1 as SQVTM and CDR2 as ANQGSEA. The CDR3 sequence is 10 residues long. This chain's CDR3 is CSVGPSEQFF. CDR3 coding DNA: TGCAGCGTGGGACCTTCAGAGCAGTTCTTC.

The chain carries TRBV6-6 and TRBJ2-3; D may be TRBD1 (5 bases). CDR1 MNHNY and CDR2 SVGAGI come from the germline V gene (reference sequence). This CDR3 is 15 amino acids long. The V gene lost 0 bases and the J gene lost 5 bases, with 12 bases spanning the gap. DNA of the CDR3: TGTGCCAGCAGTTACTCCTCGCAGGGCCTAGATACGCAGTATTTT. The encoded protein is CASSYSSQGLDTQYF.

The CDR3 loop is CASSSAGAVSNEKLFF. The CDR3 DNA is TGTGCCAGCAGCTCGGCGGGGGCAGTCAGTAATGAAAAACTGTTTTTT. The rearrangement links TRBV5-5 to TRBJ1-4; D is perhaps TRBD1 (6 bases). Germline lookup yields CDR1 SGHKS and CDR2 YYEKEE (reference sequence). The CDR3 is made up of 16 amino acids. Trimming took 3 bases from V and 4 from J, leaving 16 bases between them.

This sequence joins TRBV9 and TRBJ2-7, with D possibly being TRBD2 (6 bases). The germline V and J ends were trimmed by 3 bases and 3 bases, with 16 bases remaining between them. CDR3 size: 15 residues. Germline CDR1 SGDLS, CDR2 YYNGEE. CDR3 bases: TGTGCCAGCAGCGCTTCGCGGGACCCCATCTACGAGCAGTACTTC. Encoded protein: CASSASRDPIYEQYF. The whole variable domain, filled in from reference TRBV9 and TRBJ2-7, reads DSGVTQTPKHLITATGQRVTLRCSPRSGDLSVYWYQQSLDQGLQFLIQYYNGEERAKGNILERFSAQQFPDLHSELNLSSLELGDSALYFCASSASRDPIYEQYFGPGTRLTVT.

CDR3 coding DNA: TGTGCCAGCAGCGTAGCCCCGGGACAGGCGGGCAATCAGCCCCAGCATTTT. This sequence encodes CASSVAPGQAGNQPQHF. The chain carries TRBV5-6 and TRBJ1-5; 8 nucleotides align to TRBD1. Germline assignment: CDR1 SGHDT and CDR2 YYEEEE. The CDR3 length is 17 residues. With V trimmed by 4 bases and J by 2 bases, 11 bases remained unmatched.

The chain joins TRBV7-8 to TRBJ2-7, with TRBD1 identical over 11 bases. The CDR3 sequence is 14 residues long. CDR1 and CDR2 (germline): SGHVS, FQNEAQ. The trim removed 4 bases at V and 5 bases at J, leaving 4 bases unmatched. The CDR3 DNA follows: TGTGCCAGCAGCTCGGGACAGGGGGGGAACGAGCAGTACTTC. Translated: CASSSGQGGNEQYF.

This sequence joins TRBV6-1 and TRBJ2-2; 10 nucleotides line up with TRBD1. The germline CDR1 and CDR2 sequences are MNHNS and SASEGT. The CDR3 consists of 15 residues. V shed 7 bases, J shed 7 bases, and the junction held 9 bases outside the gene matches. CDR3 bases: TGTGCCAGCAAAGACAGGGGGCGCGAGGACGGGGAGCTGTTTTTT. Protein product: CASKDRGREDGELFF.

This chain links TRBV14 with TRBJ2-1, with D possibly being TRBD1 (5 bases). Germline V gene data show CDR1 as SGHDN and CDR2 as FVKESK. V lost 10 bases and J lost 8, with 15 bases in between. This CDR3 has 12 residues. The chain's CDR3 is CATGARVHEQFF. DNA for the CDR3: TGTGCCACCGGAGCCAGGGTTCATGAGCAGTTCTTC.

The chain's CDR3 is CASSVGLAGVWEQYF. The CDR3 DNA is TGTGCCAGCAGCGTAGGACTAGCGGGAGTCTGGGAGCAGTACTTC. The chain uses TRBV9 and TRBJ2-7, with TRBD2 identical over 12 bases. Trimming at V came to 0 bases and at J to 7 bases, leaving 5 bases not matched to a gene. This CDR3 has 15 amino acids. The germline V gene encodes CDR1 SGDLS and CDR2 YYNGEE.

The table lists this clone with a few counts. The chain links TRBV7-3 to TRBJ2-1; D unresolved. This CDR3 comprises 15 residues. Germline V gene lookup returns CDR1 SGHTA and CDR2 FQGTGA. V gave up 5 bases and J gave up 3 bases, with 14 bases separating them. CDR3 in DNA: TGTGCCAGCAGCCAAATGGACGGAGTCTACAATGAGCAGTTCTTC. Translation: CASSQMDGVYNEQFF. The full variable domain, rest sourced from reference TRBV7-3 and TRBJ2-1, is GAGVSQTPSNKVTEKGKYVELRCDPISGHTALYWYRQSLGQGPEFLIYFQGTGAADDSGLPNDRFFAVRPEGSVSTLKIQRTERGDSAVYLCASSQMDGVYNEQFFGPGTRLTVL.

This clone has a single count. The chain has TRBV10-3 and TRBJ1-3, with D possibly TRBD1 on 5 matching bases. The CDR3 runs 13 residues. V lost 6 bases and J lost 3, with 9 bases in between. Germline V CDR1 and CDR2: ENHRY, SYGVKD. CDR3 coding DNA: TGTGCCATCAGCGAGGGGTTTGGAAACACCATATATTTT. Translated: CAISEGFGNTIYF.

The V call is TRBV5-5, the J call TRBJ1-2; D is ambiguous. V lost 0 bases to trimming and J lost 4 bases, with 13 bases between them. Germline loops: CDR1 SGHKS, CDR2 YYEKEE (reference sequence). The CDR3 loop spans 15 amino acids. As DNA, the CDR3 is TGTGCCAGCAGCTTGGGGCCCTCGGAGGGCTATGGCTACACCTTC. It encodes CASSLGPSEGYGYTF.

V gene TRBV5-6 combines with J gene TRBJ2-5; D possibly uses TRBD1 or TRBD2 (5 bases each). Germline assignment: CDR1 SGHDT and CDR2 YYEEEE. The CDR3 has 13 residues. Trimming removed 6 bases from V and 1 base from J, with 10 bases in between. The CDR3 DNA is TGTGCCAGCACCCGGGGCATCCAAGAGACCCAGTACTTC. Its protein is CASTRGIQETQYF.